This T cell receptor beta chain emerged from a study of regulatory T cells in long-lasting Graves disease. Study information: Those Graves' patients who were newly diagnosed had been on antithyroid drugs under 3 months.

Researchers made TCR beta libraries by using iRepertoire HTBI primers and running Arm-PCR on CDR3 regions. TCRdb used MiXCR to reprocess the multiplex PCR reads, holding one entry per CDR3 protein. The profile covers around 460,000 distinct CDR3 sequences, with roughly 15% appearing a single time and roughly a sixth taken by the ten largest. This sample's time point: newly diagnosed GD, antithyroid drugs for less than 3 months. The TCR library was prepared using RNA isolated from PBMCs. CDR3 length: 15 amino acids. The germline CDR1 and CDR2 sequences are LNHDA and SQIVND (reference sequence). V was clipped by 4 bases and J by 6 bases, with 17 bases between them. This sample also belongs to another study, concerning T cells in Graves' hyperthyroidism and ophthalmopathy. In that study: Researchers ran a first-round RT-PCR on the TCR CDR3 using the HTBI primer set.

The chain carries TRBV19 and TRBJ2-3; D gene uncertain. The sample here was peripheral blood mononuclear cells (PBMCs), taken at new diagnosis, from a patient treated with antithyroid drugs. This TCR derives from a woman aged 50 to 60 with Graves disease. The CDR3 sequence is CASSNRPVSMDTQYF. DNA for the CDR3: TGTGCCAGTAGTAATCGGCCAGTCTCGATGGATACGCAGTATTTT. The full variable domain, its missing parts supplied by reference TRBV19 and TRBJ2-3, is DGGITQSPKYLFRKEGQNVTLSCEQNLNHDAMYWYRQDPGQGLRLIYYSQIVNDFQKGDIAEGYSVSREKKESFPLTVTSAQKNPTAFYLCASSNRPVSMDTQYFGPGTRLTVL.